These 2 T cell receptor beta chains came from one sample sequenced in a study of control samples from healthy donors and cancer patients. Here immunoSEQ multiplex PCR was the method, and the copy in TCRdb shows in-frame clones only, minus some. The profile covers some 130,000 clones, with approximately 90% appearing a single time and 2% to 3% taken by the ten largest. The sample taken for sequencing was blood. Receptors were obtained from a man aged 35 to 55 in good health.

This clone was observed once. V gene TRBV11-2 combines with J gene TRBJ2-3, with 10 bases that match TRBD1. Germline CDR1 reads SGHAT; CDR2 reads FQNNGV. The junction had 4 bases not matched to a gene; V was cut back by 5 bases and J by 5 bases. The CDR3 has 14 amino acids. The CDR3 sequence is CASSIGTGVDTQYF. The DNA of the CDR3 is TGTGCCAGCAGCATCGGGACAGGGGTAGATACGCAGTATTTT.

This sequence joins TRBV5-1 and TRBJ1-1, with TRBD1 as a possible D gene (5 bases). The ends were cut back, 3 bases at V and 4 bases at J, with 10 bases in the middle. CDR3 length equals 13 residues. Germline CDR1 SGHRS, CDR2 YFSETQ. The CDR3 nucleotides read TGCGCCAGCAGCTCGACTAGGGGCACTGAAGCTTTCTTT. It specifies CASSSTRGTEAFF.